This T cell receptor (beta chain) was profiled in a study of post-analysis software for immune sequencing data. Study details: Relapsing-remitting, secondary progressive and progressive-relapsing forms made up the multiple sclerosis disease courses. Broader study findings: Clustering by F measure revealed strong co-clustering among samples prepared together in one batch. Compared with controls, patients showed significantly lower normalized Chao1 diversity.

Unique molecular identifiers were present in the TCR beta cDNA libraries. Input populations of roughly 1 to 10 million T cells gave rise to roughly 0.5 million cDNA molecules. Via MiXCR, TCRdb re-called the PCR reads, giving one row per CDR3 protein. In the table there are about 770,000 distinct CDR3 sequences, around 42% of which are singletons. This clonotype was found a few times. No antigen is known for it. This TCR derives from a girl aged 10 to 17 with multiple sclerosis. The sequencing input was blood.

CDR3 region: CASSQDPQGNEKLFF. The CDR3 DNA reads TGTGCCAGCAGCCAAGATCCGCAGGGTAATGAAAAACTGTTTTTT. V and J are TRBV4-2 and TRBJ1-4; D perhaps matches TRBD1 (5 bases). The V and J ends lost 0 bases and 4 bases respectively, with 9 bases between them. The CDR3 length is 15 residues. Germline V gene sequence: CDR1 LGHNA, CDR2 YNFKEQ.